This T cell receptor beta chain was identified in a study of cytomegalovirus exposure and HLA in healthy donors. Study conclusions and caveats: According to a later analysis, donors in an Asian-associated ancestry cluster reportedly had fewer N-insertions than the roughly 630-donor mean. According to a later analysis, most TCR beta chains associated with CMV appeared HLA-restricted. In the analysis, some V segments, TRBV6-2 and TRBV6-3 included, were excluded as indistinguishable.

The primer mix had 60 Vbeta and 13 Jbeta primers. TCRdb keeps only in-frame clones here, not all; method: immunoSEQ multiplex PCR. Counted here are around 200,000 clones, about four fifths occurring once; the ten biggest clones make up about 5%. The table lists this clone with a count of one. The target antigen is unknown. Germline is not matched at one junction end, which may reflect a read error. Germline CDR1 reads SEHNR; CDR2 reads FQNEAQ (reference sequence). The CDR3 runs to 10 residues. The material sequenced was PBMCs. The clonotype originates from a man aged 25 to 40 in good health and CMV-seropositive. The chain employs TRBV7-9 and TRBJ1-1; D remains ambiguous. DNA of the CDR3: TGTTCCAGCAGCTTCTCTGAAGCTTTCTTT. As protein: CSSSFSEAFF.